This T cell receptor (beta chain) appears in the sequencing data of a study of chemoradiotherapy in HPV16-positive cancers. Across the study: A couple of HPV16-positive patients' cells yielded candidate HPV-specific clones and common motifs.

Per germline, CDR1 SGHRS and CDR2 YFSETQ. The CDR3 length is 15 residues. The J segment lost 4 bases and the V segment lost 0 bases, leaving 6 bases of the junction unmatched. Comments on this clone: What it recognizes is unknown.

Study-wide points: HPV-responsive T-cell expansion during chemoradiotherapy was linked to improved recurrence-free survival in HPV16-positive patients.

The assay was immunoSEQ multiplex PCR, and TCRdb's table has in-frame clones only and misses some. In the table there are 9,500 to 15,000 clones, roughly 88% of which are singletons. The specimen was blood, collected from a patient who underwent chemoradiotherapy. This sequence was found in a human donor with HPV-associated anogenital cancer. V usage is TRBV5-1 and J usage is TRBJ1-2; 7 bases are shared with TRBD1. The CDR3 sequence: CASSLADRVGYGYTF. DNA for the CDR3: TGCGCCAGCAGCTTGGCCGACAGGGTGGGCTATGGCTACACCTTC.